Below, 14 T cell receptor delta chains from the same sample are listed, as sequenced in a study of γδ T cells in repeated Plasmodium falciparum infection. TCRdb reanalysed the multiplex PCR reads with CATT. The data contain over 90,000 delta-chain clones, approximately 0.92% of them singletons. Bulk repertoires came from Vgamma9/Vdelta2+ or Vdelta2-negative gammadelta T cells flow-sorted from PBMC. Material for sequencing was gamma-delta T cells from blood. The receptor source for this set is a pool of human donors (malaria-infected and uninfected, not separated).

This clone came up a few times. The protein in TCRdb stems from a much larger clone and differs at residue 25 from this DNA's translation, likely a read error; here the protein is translated from the DNA. The chain couples TRDV1 to TRDJ1, with TRDD3 identical over 10 bases. The DNA end is a closer match to TRDJ2, so the J assignment may be wrong. This CDR3 has 26 residues. CDR1 and CDR2 (germline): TSWWSYY, QGS. CDR3 amino acids: CALGELSLRRTGGFGVLLGYTDKLFF. In DNA form, the CDR3 reads TGTGCTCTTGGGGAACTATCCCTACGCCGTACTGGGGGATTTGGGGTCTTATTGGGTTACACCGATAAACTCTTCTTT.

There are many counts of this clone. Translating this DNA gives a protein that differs at residue 15 from the TCRdb one, which belongs to a much larger clone; a read error is likely, and the protein shown is this translation. The V gene is TRDV2, the J gene TRDJ1; 9 nucleotides match TRDD3. This CDR3 is 23 amino acids long. Germline values: CDR1 GEAIGNYY, CDR2 EKD. Unmatched junction bases numbered 31, after V lost 3 bases and J lost 3 bases. CDR3 protein: CACDLRHLENLLGDAPRSDKLIF. CDR3 in DNA: TGTGCCTGTGACCTTCGCCATCTAGAGAATTTACTGGGGGACGCACCCCGCTCCGATAAACTCATCTTT.

As regards this clone: For this DNA, TCRdb reports the protein of a much larger clone, which diverges at residue 21, most likely from a read error; the protein presented here is translated directly from the DNA. No J gene call was made, and the V gene is TRDV1; the table's D gene call, TRDD3, was not cross checked with the DNA. CDR1 TSWWSYY and CDR2 QGS come from the germline V gene. The CDR3 runs to 23 residues. The DNA of the CDR3 is TGTGCTCTTGGGGATCCGTTGGGTCCTACAAAATCTACTGGGGGACTAAACACCGATAAACCCATCTTT. Its translation: CALGDPLGPTKSTGGLNTDKPIF.

With regard to this clone: The TCRdb record carries a much larger clone's protein, which differs from this DNA's translation at residue 6; a read error is the likely cause, and the protein listed here is the DNA translation. The chain has TRDV2 and TRDJ1, with D perhaps matching TRDD3 (6 bases). TCRdb leaves out the J gene; it was filled in here by matching the DNA to germline. Germline-derived CDR1 and CDR2 are GEAIGNYY and EKD. The germline V and J ends were trimmed by 3 bases and 0 bases, with 16 bases remaining between them. The CDR3 covers 16 residues. The DNA of the CDR3 is TGTGCCTGTGACGCCTTCTGGGGAGAGTACACCGATAAACTCATCTTT. Translated: CACDAFWGEYTDKLIF.

This clone appeared a few times. The protein TCRdb gives is from a much larger clone and does not agree with this DNA's translation at residue 14, likely a read error; the protein shown here comes from the DNA. The chain employs TRDV2 and TRDJ1; 11 bases align to TRDD3. The J gene, not given by TCRdb, was assigned here from a germline match of the nucleotide sequence. This CDR3 is built from 19 residues. Germline-derived CDR1 and CDR2 are GEAIGNYY and EKD. Trimming took 0 bases from V and 3 from J; bases not matched to a gene: 14. CDR3 nucleotides: TGTGCCTGTGACACCGGGCGGTGGGGGATACGCGGGGGGGCCGATAAACTCATCTTT. Its translation: CACDTGRWGIRGGADKLIF.

This clone has only a few counts. A far bigger clonotype differs at one base, so this is likely a read error. This sample includes further DNA sequences coding for the same CDR3. J is TRDJ1 and V is TRDV1, with D possibly matching TRDD3 (6 bases). Matching the DNA to germline supplied the J gene, which TCRdb does not give. Per germline, CDR1 TSWWSYY and CDR2 QGS. The CDR3 has 22 residues. V was trimmed by 3 bases and J by 0 bases, leaving 32 bases between them. For the CDR3, the DNA is TGTGCTCTTGGGGATGGTAGAGTCTCGGGGTTCTCGGGGGAACCCTACACCGATAAACTCATCTTT. This codes for CALGDGRVSGFSGEPYTDKLIF.

Worth noting for this clone: This DNA's translation differs at residue 4 from TCRdb's protein, which comes from a much larger clone; a read error is likely, and the protein shown is translated from the DNA. The V call is TRDV2, the J call TRDJ1; 10 bases fit TRDD3. Germline matching of the DNA provided the J gene here, since TCRdb leaves it blank. The CDR3 loop spans 16 amino acids. CDR1 GEAIGNYY and CDR2 EKD come from the germline V gene. CDR3 sequence: CACATVSLGDKDKLIF. The CDR3 bases are TGTGCCTGTGCCACCGTTTCGCTGGGGGATAAAGATAAACTCATCTTT.

This clone was counted a few times. TCRdb's listed protein matches a much larger clone and diverges from this DNA's translation at residue 6, likely through a read error; the protein shown comes from the DNA. V is TRDV1 and J is TRDJ1, with a weak D call TRDD1 (5 bases). Here the J gene came from matching the DNA to germline, since TCRdb omits it. The germline gives CDR1 TSWWSYY, CDR2 QGS. The CDR3 contains 19 residues. Trimming cost V 4 bases and J 3 bases, with 27 bases left between them. The CDR3 bases are TGTGCTCTTGGGGGGTATCCCATACCCCTCGGGAATAGACCCGATAAACTCATCTTT. This sequence encodes CALGGYPIPLGNRPDKLIF.

In regard to this clone: A far larger clone is off by one base, so a read error is likely. Distinct nucleotide sequences in the sample also encode this CDR3. The CDR3 region is CACDWRLEAPSQTKLIF. The CDR3 DNA sequence: TGTGCCTGTGACTGGAGGCTGGAGGCCCCGAGCCAGACTAAACTCATCTTC. No J gene call was made, and the V gene is TRDV2; the table assigns TRDD3, which was not confirmed against the DNA. Germline-derived CDR1 and CDR2 are GEAIGNYY and EKD. This CDR3 is 17 amino acids long.

This clone has just a few counts. TCRdb's protein, taken from a much larger clone, differs from this DNA's translation at residue 8, likely owing to a read error; the protein displayed comes from the DNA. This chain links TRDV1 with TRDJ1; 8 bases match TRDD3. Germline matching of the DNA provided the J gene here, since TCRdb leaves it blank. Trimming removed 0 bases from V and 4 bases from J; junction bases left unmatched: 13. The CDR3 runs to 18 residues. Per the germline V gene, CDR1 is TSWWSYY and CDR2 is QGS. CDR3 DNA sequence: TGTGCTCTTGGGGAACTTCCCCGGGGGATAAATAGGATCGATAAACTCATCTTT. Protein product: CALGELPRGINRIDKLIF.

Of note for this clone: TCRdb's listed protein matches a much larger clone and diverges from this DNA's translation at residue 18, likely through a read error; the protein shown comes from the DNA. The J segment was not called; the V segment is TRDV2; the D call of TRDD3 is as the table states it, not checked on the DNA. Germline lookup yields CDR1 GEAIGNYY and CDR2 EKD. CDR3 length equals 20 residues. The CDR3, as DNA: TGTGCCTGTGACACCGTAGGAGGGGCTGGAACTCACTGGGACACCCGACAGACGTTTTTC. It codes for CACDTVGGAGTHWDTRQTFF.

Comments on this clone: The protein held in TCRdb is that of a much larger clone and does not match this DNA's translation at residue 13, likely because of a read error; the protein shown is translated from the DNA. The chain uses TRDV2 and TRDJ3, with 9 bases aligning to TRDD3. The J gene is not listed in TCRdb, so it was assigned here from a DNA match to germline. Germline V gene data show CDR1 as GEAIGNYY and CDR2 as EKD. The CDR3 extends over 18 amino acids. In DNA form, the CDR3 reads TGTGCCTGTGACACCGTGGGGGATAGCTCCTGGGACATCCGACAGATGTTTTTC. It translates to CACDTVGDSSWDIRQMFF.

About this clone itself: TCRdb lists the protein of a much larger clone for this DNA, which differs at residue 16, so this is likely a read error; the protein given here is translated from the DNA itself. The chain employs TRDV1 and TRDJ1; no reliable D call. Here the J gene came from matching the DNA to germline, since TCRdb omits it. Looked up from germline, CDR1 is TSWWSYY and CDR2 is QGS. CDR3 length: 19 amino acids. CDR3 sequence (DNA): TGTGCTCTTGGGGGACGTATAAACCGCTCGTGTAGGGACACCGATATACTCATCTTT. Protein product: CALGGRINRSCRDTDILIF.

This clone came up a few times. This DNA's translation and the protein TCRdb lists, from a much larger clone, do not match at residue 17, likely due to a read error; the protein shown is translated from the DNA. The J gene is TRDJ1, the V gene TRDV2; TRDD3 aligns across 11 bases. In the absence of a J gene in TCRdb, the DNA was matched to germline to assign it here. CDR1 GEAIGNYY and CDR2 EKD come from the germline V gene. The CDR3 extends over 18 amino acids. V was pared by 1 base and J by 9 bases, with 18 bases of the junction left unmatched. CDR3 nucleotide sequence: TGTGCCTGTGACACAGTGGGGGATACGGGGGCTTTGACAGCACAACTCATCTTT. It yields the protein CACDTVGDTGALTAQLIF.